The T cell receptor beta chain under discussion was sequenced for a study of T-cell memory formation after mild COVID-19. CDR1 and CDR2 from the germline V gene are SGHTA and FQGNSA. The length of the CDR3 is 13 residues. The ends were cut back, 5 bases at V and 6 bases at J, with 13 bases in the middle. Sample barcodes and UMIs were carried by the TCR alpha and TCR beta cDNA libraries that 5'RACE generated with constant-segment primers. TCRdb redid the calling of the 5' RACE reads with MiXCR, one entry per CDR3 protein. The repertoire holds 250,000 to 400,000 distinct CDR3 sequences, with approximately 14% as singletons.

Source material: PBMCs or a T cell subset sorted from them (not recorded which). The chain has TRBV7-2 and TRBJ1-1, with D maybe TRBD1 (6 bases). This receptor was taken from a man aged 18 to 30 who had mild COVID-19 (a few samples of this study predate the infection). Cell type and time point are not known. CDR3 residues: CASSTRDKSEAFF. As DNA, the CDR3 is TGTGCCAGCAGCACTCGGGACAAGTCTGAAGCTTTCTTT.